By frequency in the sample, the clone carrying this TCR beta chain is medium-sized. The source of the sample is a study of CD4 and CD8 cells across lung adenocarcinoma regions. Localized lung adenocarcinoma, a non-small cell lung cancer, affected the donors. TCRdb re-derived calls from the PCR reads in MiXCR, one entry per CDR3 protein. This repertoire shows around 6,800 distinct CDR3 sequences, roughly half found once; its top ten account for 42%. The CDR3 extends over 14 amino acids. Germline lookup yields CDR1 SGHTA and CDR2 FQGNSA. Sequencing used CD8+ T cells from the center of a lung tumor. The rearrangement joins TRBV7-2 to TRBJ2-5, with 7 positions matching TRBD2. The DNA end is a closer match to TRBJ2-7, so the J assignment may be wrong. The sequence was collected from a male donor with lung adenocarcinoma. The CD4 and CD8 labels of this study may be unreliable. The CDR3 protein is CASSLAGGSYEQYF. For the CDR3, the DNA is TGTGCCAGCAGCTTAGCCGGCGGGAGCTACGAGCAGTACTTC.